These 3 T cell receptor beta chains originate from one sample sequenced in a study of blood T cell repertoires in COVID-19. TCRdb's table, derived via immunoSEQ multiplex PCR, lists solely in-frame clones and lacks some. This table has about 240,000 clones, around 90% appearing once. The sequencing sample was made of peripheral blood. The receptors were sampled from a man aged 60 to 75 who had recovered from COVID-19.

This sequence joins TRBV11-2 and TRBJ1-4, with D perhaps matching TRBD1 (5 bases). Trimming shortened V by 3 bases and J by 2 bases, and 10 bases separated the two germline ends. The CDR3 consists of 15 residues. Per the germline V gene, CDR1 is SGHAT and CDR2 is FQNNGV. CDR3 in amino acids: CASSFQAGTNEKLFF. CDR3 sequence (DNA): TGTGCCAGCAGCTTTCAGGCAGGGACTAATGAAAAACTGTTTTTT.

J is TRBJ2-5 and V is TRBV10-1; no reliable D call. V was shortened by 8 bases and J by 7 bases, with 20 bases between the two germline ends. CDR1 and CDR2 from the germline V gene are WNHNN and SYGVQD (reference sequence). CDR3 size: 14 residues. CDR3 sequence (DNA): TGCGCCAGCTTGATAACCGTTATTTTAGTGACCCAGTACTTC. Its protein product is CASLITVILVTQYF.

The chain recombines TRBV5-5 with TRBJ1-4; TRBD1 matches at 7 bases. The V gene end was trimmed by 5 bases and the J gene end by 3 bases; junction bases not matched to a gene: 1. This CDR3 region has 13 residues. Germline CDR1 and CDR2: SGHKS and YYEKEE (reference sequence). The CDR3 region is CASSTGANEKLFF. The CDR3 nucleotides are TGTGCCAGCAGTACAGGGGCTAATGAAAAACTGTTTTTT.